The 19 T cell receptor beta chains listed next were all sequenced from one sample in a study of OX40 agonist ivuxolimab in advanced cancers. TCRdb keeps only in-frame clones here, not all; method: immunoSEQ multiplex PCR. The sample lists over 65,000 clones, about 84% occurring once. Sample: CD4+ or CD8+ T cells sorted from blood, taken in a trial of the OX40 agonist ivuxolimab. These receptors all stem from an adult with an advanced solid tumor such as melanoma, head and neck, liver or kidney cancer.

This clone was seen more than once but under ten times. V is TRBV5-5 and J is TRBJ1-2; 11 nucleotides line up with TRBD1. Per the germline V gene, CDR1 is SGHKS and CDR2 is YYEKEE (reference sequence). The CDR3 runs 15 residues. After removal of 4 bases from V and 4 bases from J, the junction contained 6 bases not matched to a gene. The CDR3 loop reads CASSNSGTGGYGYTF. Here the CDR3 DNA reads TGTGCCAGCAGCAACTCCGGGACAGGGGGCTATGGCTACACCTTC.

Comments on this clone: Other DNA sequences in this specimen translate into the identical CDR3. This sequence joins TRBV27 and TRBJ2-5, with a weak D call TRBD1 (5 bases). Between the trimmed V and J ends, which lost 6 bases and 7 bases, there was a span of 12 bases. The germline gives CDR1 MNHEY, CDR2 SMNVEV (reference sequence). The CDR3 is made up of 12 amino acids. CDR3 coding DNA: TGTGCCAGCAGCCCGCCGCAGGGGACCCAGTACTTC. It translates to CASSPPQGTQYF.

This clone occurred a few times. V and J are TRBV2 and TRBJ2-2; 13 bases align to TRBD2. Trimming cost V 6 bases and J 4 bases; bases outside gene matches: 8. The CDR3 is 17 residues long. Germline lookup yields CDR1 SNHLY and CDR2 FYNNEI. The CDR3 sequence: CASRYRLAGGGTGELFF. CDR3 nucleotides: TGTGCCAGCAGGTACCGACTAGCGGGAGGTGGCACCGGGGAGCTGTTTTTT.

This sequence joins TRBV4-2 and TRBJ1-2, with a weak D call TRBD1 (6 bases). Germline lookup yields CDR1 LGHNA and CDR2 YNFKEQ. The CDR3 covers 17 residues. V gave up 0 bases and J gave up 4 bases, with 18 bases separating them. The chain's CDR3 is CASSQERNQGSSYGYTF. The DNA for the CDR3 is TGTGCCAGCAGCCAAGAGAGGAACCAGGGGTCGAGCTATGGCTACACCTTC.

The chain is built from TRBV5-6 and TRBJ1-4; 9 bases line up with TRBD1. This CDR3 is built from 15 residues. In germline, CDR1 is SGHDT, CDR2 YYEEEE. The ends lost 3 bases at V and 11 bases at J; junction bases unmatched: 11. CDR3 amino acids: CASSSADRGGGKLFF. Here the CDR3 DNA reads TGTGCCAGCAGCTCGGCGGACAGGGGCGGTGGGAAACTGTTTTTT.

This clone was counted only a few times. The genes are TRBV28 and TRBJ1-2; D is possibly TRBD1 (5 bases). From germline, CDR1 is MDHEN and CDR2 SYDVKM. The CDR3 spans 12 residues. With 8 bases removed from V and 2 bases from J, the gap between germline ends came to 9 bases. The chain's CDR3 is CASHRLNYGYTF. The CDR3 DNA sequence: TGTGCCAGCCACAGGCTAAACTATGGCTACACCTTC.

The V call is TRBV5-1, the J call TRBJ2-7; D unresolved. CDR1 SGHRS and CDR2 YFSETQ come from the germline V gene. The germline V and J ends were trimmed by 4 bases and 1 base, with 9 bases remaining between them. This CDR3 is built from 13 residues. CDR3: CASSPDPSYEQYF. The CDR3 coding sequence is TGCGCCAGCAGCCCCGACCCGTCCTACGAGCAGTACTTC. The variable domain in full, completed from reference TRBV5-1 and TRBJ2-7, reads KAGVTQTPRYLIKTRGQQVTLSCSPISGHRSVSWYQQTPGQGLQFLFEYFSETQRNKGNFPGRFSGRQFSNSRSEMNVSTLELGDSALYLCASSPDPSYEQYFGPGTRLTVT.

In the case of this clone: Other nucleotide sequences in the sample specify the same CDR3. This chain joins TRBV28 and TRBJ2-2; 9 nucleotides line up with TRBD1. Germline CDR1 is MDHEN and CDR2 is SYDVKM. CDR3 length: 16 residues. The ends lost 3 bases at V and 6 bases at J; junction bases unmatched: 8. The CDR3 DNA sequence: TGTGCCAGCAGTTTCACCATAACAGGGGGCCCCGGGGAGCTGTTTTTT. Translation gives CASSFTITGGPGELFF. Based on the CDR3 plus reference TRBV28 and TRBJ2-2, the full variable domain is DVKVTQSSRYLVKRTGEKVFLECVQDMDHENMFWYRQDPGLGLRLIYFSYDVKMKEKGDIPEGYSVSREKKERFSLILESASTNQTSMYLCASSFTITGGPGELFFGEGSRLTVL.

J is TRBJ1-2 and V is TRBV6-5, with 10 bases lining up with TRBD1. Per germline, CDR1 MNHEY and CDR2 SVGAGI. The CDR3 covers 15 residues. V lost 4 bases, J lost 8 bases, and 10 bases stayed unmatched. CDR3 in DNA: TGTGCCAGCAGTTCATACCGGGACAGGGGCTTCGGCTACACCTTC. This translates into CASSSYRDRGFGYTF.

This sequence joins TRBV5-1 and TRBJ2-7; the D is unclear. The length of the CDR3 is 16 residues. V gave up 4 bases and J gave up 2 bases, with 19 bases separating them. The germline CDR1 and CDR2 sequences are SGHRS and YFSETQ. CDR3 bases: TGCGCCAGCAGCGCCCGTGACATCGACGATACCTACGAGCAGTACTTC. It codes for CASSARDIDDTYEQYF.

This clone was seen a few times. The chain is built from TRBV18 and TRBJ2-2; 8 bases agree with TRBD1. J gave up 3 bases and V 5 bases, and 11 bases lay outside the gene matches. The CDR3 consists of 17 residues. Germline-derived CDR1 and CDR2 are KGHSH and LQKENI. CDR3 DNA sequence: TGTGCCAGCTCATACAACTCAGGGGGCGAGTACACCGGGGAGCTGTTTTTT. It yields the protein CASSYNSGGEYTGELFF.

The sample holds a few counts of this clone. V usage is TRBV7-2 and J usage is TRBJ2-2; 12 bases match TRBD2. From germline, CDR1 is SGHTA and CDR2 FQGNSA. The CDR3 loop spans 16 amino acids. The V segment lost 7 bases and the J segment 1 base; nucleotides outside the gene matches: 4. DNA for the CDR3: TGTGCCAGCAAACTAGCGGGGGGTGGGAACACCGGGGAGCTGTTTTTT. Translated: CASKLAGGGNTGELFF.

The chain recombines TRBV18 with TRBJ1-1; weak D call: TRBD1 (6 bases). Trimming pared 3 bases from V and 1 base from J, leaving 12 bases between. The CDR3 spans 15 residues. Germline V gene lookup returns CDR1 KGHSH and CDR2 LQKENI. The CDR3 DNA is TGTGCCAGCTCACCGCTCCGGACAGAGAACACTGAAGCTTTCTTT. Its translation: CASSPLRTENTEAFF. Looking up the rest from reference TRBV18 and TRBJ1-1 gives the full variable domain: NAGVMQNPRHLVRRRGQEARLRCSPMKGHSHVYWYRQLPEEGLKFMVYLQKENIIDESGMPKERFSAEFPKEGPSILRIQQVVRGDSAAYFCASSPLRTENTEAFFGQGTRLTVV.

This clone was detected only once. The chain uses TRBV19 and TRBJ1-5; 8 bases are shared with TRBD1. Trimming at V came to 9 bases and at J to 5 bases, leaving 12 bases not matched to a gene. CDR1 and CDR2 (germline): LNHDA, SQIVND (reference sequence). This CDR3 comprises 15 residues. CDR3 loop: CASKQSGTGYQPQHF. In DNA form, the CDR3 reads TGTGCCAGCAAACAGTCCGGGACAGGATATCAGCCCCAGCATTTT. The variable domain in full, completed from reference TRBV19 and TRBJ1-5, reads DGGITQSPKYLFRKEGQNVTLSCEQNLNHDAMYWYRQDPGQGLRLIYYSQIVNDFQKGDIAEGYSVSREKKESFPLTVTSAQKNPTAFYLCASKQSGTGYQPQHFGDGTRLSIL.

The V call is TRBV9, the J call TRBJ1-4, with D unclear. Looked up from germline, CDR1 is SGDLS and CDR2 is YYNGEE. The V and J ends lost 0 bases and 3 bases respectively, with 9 bases between them. The CDR3 is 15 amino acids. CDR3 residues: CASSVGGSANEKLFF. For the CDR3, the DNA is TGTGCCAGCAGCGTAGGAGGCAGTGCTAATGAAAAACTGTTTTTT. Variable domain in full (rest from reference TRBV9 and TRBJ1-4): DSGVTQTPKHLITATGQRVTLRCSPRSGDLSVYWYQQSLDQGLQFLIQYYNGEERAKGNILERFSAQQFPDLHSELNLSSLELGDSALYFCASSVGGSANEKLFFGSGTQLSVL.

This CDR3 reads CASSSTGDSNYGYTF. The DNA for the CDR3 is TGTGCCAGCAGTTCCACAGGGGACTCTAACTATGGCTACACCTTC. V and J are TRBV7-8 and TRBJ1-2, with 7 bases matching TRBD1. This CDR3 is built from 15 residues. J gave up 0 bases and V 6 bases, and 7 bases lay outside the gene matches. Germline lookup yields CDR1 SGHVS and CDR2 FQNEAQ.

The gene calls are TRBV5-1 and TRBJ2-2; possible D gene TRBD2, 6 bases. Germline V gene data show CDR1 as SGHRS and CDR2 as YFSETQ. Trimming stripped 1 base from V and 5 bases from J, with 12 bases between. This CDR3 contains 15 residues. Here the CDR3 reads CASSLRGTGTGELFF. DNA for the CDR3: TGCGCCAGCAGCTTGCGGGGGACGGGGACCGGGGAGCTGTTTTTT.

CDR3 sequence (DNA): TGCGCCAGCAGCTCGAGCGGGGCGAGCTCTGGGGCCAACGTCCTGACTTTC. Translating it yields CASSSSGASSGANVLTF. This rearrangement joins TRBV5-1 to TRBJ2-6; 7 nucleotides align to TRBD2. There are 17 residues in the CDR3. Looked up from germline, CDR1 is SGHRS and CDR2 is YFSETQ. Germline trimming cut 3 bases from V and 0 bases from J; bases unmatched to any gene: 6. The full variable domain, with the rest looked up from reference TRBV5-1 and TRBJ2-6, is KAGVTQTPRYLIKTRGQQVTLSCSPISGHRSVSWYQQTPGQGLQFLFEYFSETQRNKGNFPGRFSGRQFSNSRSEMNVSTLELGDSALYLCASSSSGASSGANVLTFGAGSRLTVL.

This clone was counted a few times. The chain employs TRBV18 and TRBJ1-1, with D unclear. The CDR3 has 13 residues. The V and J ends lost 3 bases and 3 bases respectively, with 8 bases between them. From germline, CDR1 is KGHSH and CDR2 LQKENI. The CDR3 region is CASSPNGDTEAFF. The CDR3, as DNA: TGTGCCAGCTCACCTAATGGGGACACTGAAGCTTTCTTT.